This is a list of T cell receptor beta chains from one sample in a study of T cells after yellow fever vaccination. TCRdb reprocessed the 5' RACE reads via MiXCR and lists one record per CDR3 protein. The table shows about 340,000 distinct CDR3 sequences, with around 3.9% occurring only once. Sequencing used PBMCs, obtained 5 days after the yellow fever booster vaccination. The receptor source for this set is a man between 18 and 29 years old who received the YFV17D yellow fever vaccine. Each CDR3 is given with its conserved first and last residue. A D gene is named only where the DNA matches it firmly.

j_gene	d_gene	v_gene	CDR3aa
TRBJ2-2	TRBD2	TRBV6-5	CASRLTSGGVGELFF
TRBJ1-4	TRBD1	TRBV10-3	CAIRSGQGAASEKLFF
TRBJ1-6	TRBD1	TRBV6-5	CASRTGTAPSSYNSPLHF
TRBJ1-1	TRBD1	TRBV4-2	CASSQAVGTGRTEAFF
TRBJ1-4	.	TRBV28	CASTNSGSHGPNEKLFF
TRBJ1-6	.	TRBV7-3	CASSENTLLGALHF
TRBJ2-1	.	TRBV4-3	CASSQTEDGLTPHGEQFF
TRBJ1-1	TRBD1	TRBV10-3	CAISETGTVDTEAFF
TRBJ1-1	.	TRBV5-1	CASAAGQPNTEAFF
TRBJ1-4	.	TRBV7-9	CASSLGLADEKLFF
TRBJ1-2	.	TRBV29-1	CSVLVGPLSAGYTF
TRBJ2-2	TRBD2	TRBV28	CAAGTSDRELFF